The 2 T cell receptor beta chains below come from one sample, sequenced in a study of blood T cell repertoires in COVID-19. Assay: immunoSEQ multiplex PCR; the TCRdb copy retains only in-frame clones and omits some. Among 300,000 to 350,000 clones listed, over 80% were seen once. Sequences were obtained from peripheral blood. Receptors originate from a man aged 25-45 years with COVID-19, enrolled during active disease.

The J gene is TRBJ1-2, the V gene TRBV4-3, with D unclear. The CDR3 totals 14 residues. V gave up 2 bases and J gave up 0 bases, with 7 bases separating them. Germline V lookup: CDR1 LGHNA, CDR2 YSLEER. DNA of the CDR3: TGCGCCAGCAGCCAACATCGAGCTAACTATGGCTACACCTTC. Amino acid sequence: CASSQHRANYGYTF.

The chain couples TRBV7-2 to TRBJ2-2, with a tentative D call TRBD1 (6 bases). Germline lookup yields CDR1 SGHTA and CDR2 FQGNSA. CDR3 size: 15 residues. The germline V and J ends were trimmed by 6 bases and 0 bases, with 11 bases remaining between them. The CDR3 nucleotides read TGTGCCAGCAGGTTTAGACAGGCGAACACCGGGGAGCTGTTTTTT. Protein product: CASRFRQANTGELFF.